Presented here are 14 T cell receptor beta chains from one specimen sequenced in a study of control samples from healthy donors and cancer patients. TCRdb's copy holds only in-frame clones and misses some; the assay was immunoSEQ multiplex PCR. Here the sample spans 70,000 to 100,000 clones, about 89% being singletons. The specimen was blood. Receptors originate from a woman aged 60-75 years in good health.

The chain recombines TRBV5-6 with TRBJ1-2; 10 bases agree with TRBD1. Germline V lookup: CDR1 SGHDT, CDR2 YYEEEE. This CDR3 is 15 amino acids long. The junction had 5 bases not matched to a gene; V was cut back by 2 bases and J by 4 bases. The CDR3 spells CASSLSRQGAYGYTF. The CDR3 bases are TGTGCCAGCAGCTTAAGCCGACAGGGGGCCTATGGCTACACCTTC. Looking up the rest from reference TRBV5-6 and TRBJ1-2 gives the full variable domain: DAGVTQSPTHLIKTRGQQVTLRCSPKSGHDTVSWYQQALGQGPQFIFQYYEEEERQRGNFPDRFSGHQFPNYSSELNVNALLLGDSALYLCASSLSRQGAYGYTFGSGTRLTVV.

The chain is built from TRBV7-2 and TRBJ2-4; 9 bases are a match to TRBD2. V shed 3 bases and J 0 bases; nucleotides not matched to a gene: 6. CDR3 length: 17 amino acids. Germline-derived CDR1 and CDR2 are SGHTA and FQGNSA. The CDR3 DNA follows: TGTGCCAGCAGCTTGGGTCTAGCGGGACTAGCCAAAAACATTCAGTACTTC. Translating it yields CASSLGLAGLAKNIQYF.

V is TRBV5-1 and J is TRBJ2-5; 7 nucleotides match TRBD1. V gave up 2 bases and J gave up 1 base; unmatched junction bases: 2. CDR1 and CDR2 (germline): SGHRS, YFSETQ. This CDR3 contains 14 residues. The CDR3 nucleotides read TGCGCCAGCAGCTTTACAGGGGCCCAAGAGACCCAGTACTTC. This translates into CASSFTGAQETQYF.

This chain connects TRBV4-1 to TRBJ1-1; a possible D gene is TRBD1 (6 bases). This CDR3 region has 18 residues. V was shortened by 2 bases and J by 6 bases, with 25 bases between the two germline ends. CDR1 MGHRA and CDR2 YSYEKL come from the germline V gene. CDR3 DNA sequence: TGCGCCAGCAGCCAACCGGTACCGCGTTATGACAGGAGCGCTGAAGCTTTCTTT. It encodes CASSQPVPRYDRSAEAFF.

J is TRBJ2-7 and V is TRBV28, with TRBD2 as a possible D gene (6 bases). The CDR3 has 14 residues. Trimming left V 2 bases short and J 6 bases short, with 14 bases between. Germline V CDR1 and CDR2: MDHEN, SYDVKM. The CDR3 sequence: CASSLGTVGGEQYF. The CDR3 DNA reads TGTGCCAGCAGTTTAGGTACGGTGGGGGGCGAGCAGTACTTC.

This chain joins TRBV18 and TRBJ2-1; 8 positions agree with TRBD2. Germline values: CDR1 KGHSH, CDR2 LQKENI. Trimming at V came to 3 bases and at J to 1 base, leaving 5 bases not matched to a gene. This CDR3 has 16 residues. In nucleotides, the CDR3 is TGTGCCAGCTCACCCCCCAGCGGGAGTTCCTACAATGAGCAGTTCTTC. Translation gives CASSPPSGSSYNEQFF.

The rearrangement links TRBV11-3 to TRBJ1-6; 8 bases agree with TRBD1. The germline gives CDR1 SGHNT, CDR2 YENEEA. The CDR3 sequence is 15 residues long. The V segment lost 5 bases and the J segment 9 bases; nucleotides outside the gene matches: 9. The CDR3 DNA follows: TGTGCCAGCAGCCCACGACAGGGGAGGATTTCACCCCTCCACTTT. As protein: CASSPRQGRISPLHF.

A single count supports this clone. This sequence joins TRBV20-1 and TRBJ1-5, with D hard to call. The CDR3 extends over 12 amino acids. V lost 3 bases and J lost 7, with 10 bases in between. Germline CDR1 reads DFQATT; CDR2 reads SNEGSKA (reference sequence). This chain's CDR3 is CSASASPQPQHF. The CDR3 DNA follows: TGCAGTGCTAGTGCGTCCCCACAGCCCCAGCATTTT.

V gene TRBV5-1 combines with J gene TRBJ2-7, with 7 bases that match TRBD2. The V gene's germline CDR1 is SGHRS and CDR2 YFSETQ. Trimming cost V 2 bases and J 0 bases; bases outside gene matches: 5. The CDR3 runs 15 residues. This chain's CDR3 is CASSFRPGGSYEQYF. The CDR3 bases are TGCGCCAGCAGCTTCAGGCCGGGGGGCTCCTACGAGCAGTACTTC.

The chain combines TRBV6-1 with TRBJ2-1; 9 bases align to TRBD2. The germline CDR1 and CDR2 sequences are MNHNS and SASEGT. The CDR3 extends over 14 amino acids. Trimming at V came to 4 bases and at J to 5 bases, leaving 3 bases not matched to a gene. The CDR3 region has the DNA TGTGCCAGCAGTGGAGCGGGGGGCGACAATGAGCAGTTCTTC. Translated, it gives CASSGAGGDNEQFF.

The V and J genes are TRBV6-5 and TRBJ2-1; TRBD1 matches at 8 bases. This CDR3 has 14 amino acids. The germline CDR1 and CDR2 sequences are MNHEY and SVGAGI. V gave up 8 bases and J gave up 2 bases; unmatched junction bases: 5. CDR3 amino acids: CASRRQGTYNEQFF. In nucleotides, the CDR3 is TGTGCCAGCCGCCGACAGGGGACCTACAATGAGCAGTTCTTC.

The CDR3 region has the DNA TGTGCCAGTAGTATTAAGTCTGGGGCCAACGTCCTGACTTTC. Translated, it gives CASSIKSGANVLTF. The rearrangement joins TRBV19 to TRBJ2-6; D ambiguous. This CDR3 is built from 14 residues. Germline lookup yields CDR1 LNHDA and CDR2 SQIVND (reference sequence). Trimming pared 3 bases from V and 1 base from J, leaving 4 bases between.

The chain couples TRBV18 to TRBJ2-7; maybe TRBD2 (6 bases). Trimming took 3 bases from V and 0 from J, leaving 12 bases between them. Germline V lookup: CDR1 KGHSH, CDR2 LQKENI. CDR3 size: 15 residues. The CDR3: CASSPGLQSSYEQYF. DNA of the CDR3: TGTGCCAGCTCACCGGGACTCCAGAGCTCCTACGAGCAGTACTTC.

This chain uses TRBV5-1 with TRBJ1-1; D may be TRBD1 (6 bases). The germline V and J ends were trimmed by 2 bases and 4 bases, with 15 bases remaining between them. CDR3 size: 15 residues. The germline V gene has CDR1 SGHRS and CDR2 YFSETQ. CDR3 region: CASSFGTTGFTEAFF. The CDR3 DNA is TGCGCCAGCAGCTTCGGAACGACAGGTTTCACTGAAGCTTTCTTT.